This TCR beta chain was identified during a study of T cell responses to AZD1222 COVID-19 vaccine. With 1 base clipped from V and 6 bases from J, the junction kept 8 bases outside the gene matches. The CDR3 totals 15 residues. CDR1 is LGHDT, CDR2 YNNKEL, per germline (reference sequence). Study-wide points: Repertoires in all cases were sampled only once the peak T cell response had passed. Of spike-specific TCRs, nearly half reportedly target regions left unmutated in variants.

This clone appeared a single time. Antigen specificity is unknown. Repertoires were generated with immunoSEQ multiplex PCR, while TCRdb's copy carries only in-frame clones and drops some. The sample carries over 150,000 clones, over 85% recorded once. V is TRBV3-1 (or the pseudogene TRBV3-2) and J is TRBJ1-2, with 7 bases identical to TRBD1. The material was peripheral blood, obtained 28 days after the second dose of the MenACWY control vaccine. The clonotype was recovered from an adult who received the MenACWY meningococcal vaccine as a control. The CDR3 spells CASSQGATGPNGYTF. The CDR3 DNA reads TGTGCCAGCAGCCAAGGAGCGACAGGGCCTAATGGCTACACCTTC.